Described below is a single TCR beta chain sequence and its context. Germline V CDR1 and CDR2: SGDLS, YYNGEE. Trimming took off 1 base at V and 7 bases at J, with 14 bases between the two ends. CDR3 size: 14 residues. This sample stems from a study of blood T cell repertoires in COVID-19. Original methodology: Estimates of nucleated cell counts were drawn from the amplification of reference gene primers. Measured with immunoSEQ multiplex PCR; TCRdb has only the in-frame clones, and not every one. Clonal size and the V and J genes are those of that table, whereas D and trimming came from the DNA. This table holds about 52,000 clones, about 83% found once.

Sequenced material: peripheral blood. V and J are TRBV9 and TRBJ1-2; tentative D call: TRBD1 (6 bases). The TCR was taken from a man aged 65 to 85 with active COVID-19. This CDR3 reads CASSVNWQGPGYTF. The CDR3 DNA sequence: TGTGCCAGCAGCGTAAACTGGCAGGGGCCTGGCTACACCTTC.